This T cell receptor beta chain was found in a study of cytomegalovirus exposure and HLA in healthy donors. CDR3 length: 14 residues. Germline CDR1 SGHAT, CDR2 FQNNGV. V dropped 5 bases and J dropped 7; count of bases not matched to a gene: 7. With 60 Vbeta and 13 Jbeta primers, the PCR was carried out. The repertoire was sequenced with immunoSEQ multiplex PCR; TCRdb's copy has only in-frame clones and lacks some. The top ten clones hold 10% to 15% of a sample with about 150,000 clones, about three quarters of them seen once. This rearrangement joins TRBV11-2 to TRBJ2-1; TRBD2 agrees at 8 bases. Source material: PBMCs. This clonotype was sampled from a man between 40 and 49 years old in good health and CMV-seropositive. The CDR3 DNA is TGTGCCAGCAGCCCCGAGGTAGCGGGAAATGAGCAGTTCTTC. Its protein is CASSPEVAGNEQFF.